The entry that follows covers one T cell receptor beta chain sequence. This clonotype was picked up a small number of times. The antigen this receptor binds is unknown. Base qualities were left out, and no much larger clone turns up one base away. Library creation used 5' RACE. The run used a NextSeq 500. The TCR library protocol attached a unique molecular identifier to each TCR cDNA molecule to allow correction of PCR and sequencing errors. Per the original workflow: TCR identification, UMI-based error correction and CDR3 extraction were performed with Decombinator tools. Expanded TCRs were defined as those above a frequency of 2 per 1,000, corresponding to the top 1% of the tumor frequency distribution. Renyi diversity was computed with the R vegan package after each repertoire had been subsampled 100 times to 5,000 TCRs. To build CDR3 similarity networks, amino acid triplet string-kernel similarity was used, and CDR3s were connected when their pairwise similarity was above 0.82. TCRdb passed the public sequencing reads through fastp at Q25 and MiXCR, retaining productive beta sequences. Rows with one shared CDR3 protein collapse into an entry with the most common genes and DNA. TCRdb's processing, not the authors', yielded these V and J calls. The sample data list about 92,000 distinct CDR3 sequences, and less than 15% of these were observed just once. The ten largest make up roughly 41% of the sample.

These data come from a study of spatial heterogeneity in lung cancer (dated by TCRdb to about 2019). With regard to the full study: Beta-chain transcripts were consistently detected in greater numbers than alpha-chain transcripts, which likely reflected higher beta-chain transcript abundance. In the raw uncorrected reads, each unique combination of TCR and UMI appeared more than ten times on average. The study quantitatively compared TCR alpha and beta repertoires across multiple tumor regions, matched nontumor lung and blood in non-small cell lung cancer. TCR repertoire features were related to nonsynonymous mutation counts determined by whole-exome sequencing of tumor tissue. At surgery, over 200 tumor regions, 61 to 65 matched nontumor lung samples and 56 PBMC samples were TCR-sequenced for both alpha and beta chains. Beyond this particular receptor, the publication reports: Confirming at a functional level the hypothesis that regional TCRs recognize regional mutations was considered to require additional single-cell paired TCR alpha and beta sequencing. Ubiquitous expanded tumor TCRs were detected in blood more often at tumor resection than at routine follow-up.

V loses 5 bases, J loses 5 bases, and the germline ends lie 13 bases apart. From the cysteine through the phenylalanine, the CDR3 covers 14 amino acids. Only the CDR3 DNA is retained, 42 bases long and in frame from the first base. Interpreted using the paper, the time point label stands for: sample taken at primary tumor resection. The donors were 65 to 85 patients from the lung TRACERx cohort who had early-stage, untreated non-small cell lung cancer. Without any cell sorting, TCR sequencing was performed on whole RNA extracted either from tumor and nontumor lung tissue or from cryopreserved PBMC samples. A patient was chosen for TCR sequencing only when enough RNA was available from at least two tumor regions.

The V gene is TRBV12-3 or TRBV12-4 and the J gene is TRBJ2-1, with a tentative D gene TRBD1 over 5 matching bases. The sequence was collected from a male donor with early-stage non-small cell lung cancer. The sample in question was PBMCs, obtained at surgery. The CDR3 region has the sequence CASSPRRVDNEQFF. The DNA reads TGTGCCAGCAGTCCGCGCAGGGTCGACAATGAGCAGTTCTTC.